These T cell receptor beta chains were read from a single sample in a study of STAT5B mutations in CD4+ large granular lymphocyte leukemia. Sequenced by immunoSEQ multiplex PCR; TCRdb stores in-frame clones only, minus some. The data hold some 30,000 clones, with 85% observed a single time. Sequenced sample: CD4+ T cells from blood buffy coats. All receptors come from a human donor in good health. The CDR3 runs from the conserved cysteine through the conserved F or W. A D gene is named only where the DNA matches it firmly. Clone size is stated in some rows and not others, as once, few, many or a class when expanded.

d_gene,abundance,v_gene,j_gene,CDR3aa,CDR3nt
.,.,TRBV7-2,TRBJ1-1,CASSFSPQRTNTEAFF,TGTGCCAGCAGCTTCTCCCCACAGAGAACGAACACTGAAGCTTTCTTT
TRBD1,.,TRBV25-1,TRBJ2-7,CASSNPGTATYEQYF,TGTGCCAGCAGTAATCCCGGGACAGCGACGTACGAGCAGTACTTC
.,.,TRBV5-1,TRBJ2-2,CASYLAQFPGELFF,TGCGCCAGCTACCTAGCCCAGTTTCCCGGGGAGCTGTTTTTT
TRBD2,once,TRBV4-1,TRBJ2-1,CASSPKRSGTSGGAYNEQFF,TGCGCCAGCAGTCCTAAGAGGTCCGGGACTAGCGGGGGAGCCTACAATGAGCAGTTCTTC
TRBD1,.,TRBV29-1,TRBJ2-1,CSVELAGGTYNEQFF,TGCAGCGTTGAACTGGCAGGGGGCACTTACAATGAGCAGTTCTTC
.,.,TRBV27,TRBJ1-3,CASSSPRAGNTIYF,TGTGCCAGCAGTTCCCCCAGGGCGGGAAACACCATATATTTT
.,few,TRBV18,TRBJ2-7,CASSPPSRGYYEQYF,TGTGCCAGCTCACCACCATCTAGAGGGTACTACGAGCAGTACTTC
.,few,TRBV6-5,TRBJ2-2,CASSYTRINTGELFF,TGTGCCAGCAGTTACACCAGAATAAACACCGGGGAGCTGTTTTTT
TRBD1,.,TRBV19,TRBJ2-2,CASRPDRTGSGELFF,TGTGCCAGTAGACCGGACAGGACTGGTTCTGGGGAGCTGTTTTTT
TRBD1,.,TRBV6-5,TRBJ1-2,CASSYSGQGVNYGYTF,TGTGCCAGCAGTTACTCAGGACAGGGGGTCAACTATGGCTACACCTTC
TRBD2,once,TRBV4-1,TRBJ2-3,CASSQEDLTSGSSDTQYF,TGCGCCAGCAGCCAAGAAGATCTGACTAGCGGGAGCTCAGATACGCAGTATTTT
.,.,TRBV27,TRBJ1-4,CASSFHWANEKLFF,TGTGCCAGCAGTTTCCATTGGGCTAATGAAAAACTGTTTTTT
.,.,TRBV10-3,TRBJ1-1,CAISESTATEAFF,TGTGCCATCAGTGAGTCGACGGCCACTGAAGCTTTCTTT
.,.,TRBV7-8,TRBJ2-1,CASTPLEGNYNEQFF,TGTGCCAGCACCCCTCTGGAGGGAAACTACAATGAGCAGTTCTTC
.,.,TRBV6-5,TRBJ1-6,CASSPEYNSPLHF,TGTGCCAGCAGCCCCGAGTATAATTCACCCCTCCACTTT
.,.,TRBV4-1,TRBJ1-5,CASSHYDGGGNQPQHF,TGCGCCAGCAGCCACTACGACGGGGGCGGCAATCAGCCCCAGCATTTT
TRBD2,.,TRBV10-3,TRBJ2-7,CAISPTAGGSYEQYF,TGTGCCATCAGTCCCACCGCGGGAGGTTCCTACGAGCAGTACTTC
.,.,TRBV11-2,TRBJ2-1,CASSPLLRSTGHNEQFF,TGTGCCAGCAGCCCACTATTGAGAAGTACGGGCCACAATGAGCAGTTCTTC
.,few,TRBV25-1,TRBJ1-2,CASSVVGQGYGYTF,TGTGCCAGCAGTGTAGTCGGGCAGGGATATGGCTACACCTTC
.,.,TRBV28,TRBJ2-7,CASSLVGVGPYEQYF,TGTGCCAGCAGTTTGGTGGGAGTGGGCCCTTACGAGCAGTACTTC
.,.,TRBV28,TRBJ1-4,CASRKGRQAEKLFF,TGTGCCAGCAGGAAGGGCAGGCAGGCGGAAAAACTGTTTTTT
TRBD2,few,TRBV7-9,TRBJ2-7,CASSLIAGAYEQYF,TGTGCCAGCAGCTTAATAGCGGGAGCCTACGAGCAGTACTTC